Below, 15 T cell receptor beta chains from the same sample are listed, as sequenced in a study of immune heterogeneity within non-small cell lung tumors. Bulk tumor genomic DNA constituted the template, at 600 ng per sample. Surgeons took several biopsies per primary tumor, spaced far apart, during surgery. The study enrolled patients with untreated, newly diagnosed non-small cell lung cancer who underwent curative surgery. Amplification of the TCR beta CDR3 was achieved through multiplex PCR with 32 V and 13 J primers. TCRdb called the multiplex PCR reads again in MiXCR, with one record for every CDR3 protein. The table lists approximately 20,000 distinct CDR3 sequences, about 30% of them singletons. Sequences were obtained from lung tumor tissue. Every receptor here comes from a man aged 35 to 55 with non-small cell lung cancer.

Many counts were recorded for this clonotype. The V gene is TRBV11-1, the J gene TRBJ2-7; D is unresolved. V gave up 3 bases and J gave up 7 bases, with 19 bases separating them. The CDR3 loop spans 15 amino acids. In germline, CDR1 is SGHAT, CDR2 FQDESV (reference sequence). CDR3 loop: CASSLLGRSLGEQYF. DNA for the CDR3: TGTGCCAGCAGCTTGTTAGGGCGCTCGTTGGGGGAGCAGTACTTC.

This clonotype is categorized as medium-sized. The chain recombines TRBV30 with TRBJ2-7; weak D call: TRBD1 (6 bases). The CDR3 totals 12 residues. Germline CDR1 GTSNPN, CDR2 SVGIG (reference sequence). Trimming shortened V by 7 bases and J by 0 bases, and 10 bases separated the two germline ends. CDR3 in DNA: TGTGCCTTCCGGGACATCTCCTACGAGCAGTACTTC. Protein product: CAFRDISYEQYF.

As to this clonotype: Mismatch with germline at one junction end may stem from a read error. The chain joins TRBV6-5 to TRBJ2-5, with TRBD1 as a possible D gene (5 bases). Germline CDR1 reads MNHEY; CDR2 reads SVGAGI. CDR3 length: 13 residues. The CDR3 protein is CVSSYGRAETQYF. In nucleotides, the CDR3 is TGTGTCAGCAGTTACGGCAGGGCGGAGACCCAGTACTTC.

About this clonotype itself: A much larger clone lies one base from this, so it may be a read error. This chain joins TRBV6-1 and TRBJ2-1; no reliable D call. Per germline, CDR1 MNHNS and CDR2 SASEGT. The CDR3 totals 14 residues. As DNA, the CDR3 is TGTGACAGCAGTGACCCGACACCGAACAATGAGCAGTTCTTC. Translation gives CDSSDPTPNNEQFF.

In nucleotides, the CDR3 is TGTGCCAGCAGCCAAGGAGGGAACGGTCAGCCCCAGCATTTT. Translation: CASSQGGNGQPQHF. The J gene is TRBJ1-5, the V gene TRBV4-2; unclear D gene. The CDR3 is 14 residues long. Trimming pared 1 base from V and 6 bases from J, leaving 10 bases between. Germline V lookup: CDR1 LGHNA, CDR2 YNFKEQ.

This CDR3 reads CARSYRQGGETQYF. The DNA of the CDR3 is TGTGCCAGAAGCTACCGACAGGGTGGAGAGACCCAGTACTTC. This chain joins TRBV3-1 and TRBJ2-5; TRBD1 agrees at 7 bases. CDR1 and CDR2 from the germline V gene are LGHDT and YNNKEL (reference sequence). The CDR3 has 14 amino acids. V shed 9 bases and J 4 bases; nucleotides not matched to a gene: 11.

V is TRBV13 and J is TRBJ1-6, with D possibly TRBD1 on 5 matching bases. With 1 base removed from V and 6 bases from J, the gap between germline ends came to 16 bases. Germline V gene lookup returns CDR1 PRHDT and CDR2 FYEKMQ (reference sequence). The CDR3 sequence is 17 residues long. CDR3 sequence reads: CASSLASGAFVNSPLHF. The CDR3 DNA follows: TGTGCCAGCAGCTTAGCTTCCGGGGCCTTCGTTAATTCACCCCTCCACTTT.

The chain has TRBV4-1 and TRBJ1-3; D is possibly TRBD1 (5 bases). CDR3 length equals 19 residues. V lost 4 bases and J 6 bases, leaving 28 bases between the germline ends. Germline CDR1 reads MGHRA; CDR2 reads YSYEKL. DNA of the CDR3: TGCGCCAGCAGCCTCCGTGGGCAGGGTTCGTTCCTGGAGATAAACACCATATATTTT. This encodes CASSLRGQGSFLEINTIYF.

The sample holds many counts of this clonotype. This chain joins TRBV10-3 and TRBJ2-7; 7 bases map to TRBD2. J gave up 1 base and V 0 bases, and 9 bases lay outside the gene matches. Germline CDR1 ENHRY, CDR2 SYGVKD. This CDR3 spans 17 amino acids. The CDR3 bases are TGTGCCATCAGTGAGTCCGGGGGAGGGATCGATTCCTACGAGCAGTACTTC. Its translation is CAISESGGGIDSYEQYF.

This clonotype has more than one count but fewer than ten. The rearrangement links TRBV20-1 to TRBJ2-3, with TRBD1 matching 7 bases. Losses at the gene ends were 6 bases for V and 2 bases for J; bases not matched to a gene: 20. Germline CDR1 reads DFQATT; CDR2 reads SNEGSKA (reference sequence). This CDR3 contains 18 residues. The CDR3 nucleotides are TGCAGTGCCATGGGGCCAGGAGACAGGGTAACTTTCACAGATACGCAGTATTTT. It translates to CSAMGPGDRVTFTDTQYF.

The V gene is TRBV12-3 or TRBV12-4, the J gene TRBJ1-1; maybe TRBD1 (5 bases). The V end lost 3 bases, the J end lost 7 bases, and 12 bases lay between the germline ends. The length of the CDR3 is 13 residues. CDR3 nucleotide sequence: TGTGCCAGCAGTTTTGGGACCGACCTTGAAGCTTTCTTT. Translation gives CASSFGTDLEAFF.

The chain joins TRBV3-1 to TRBJ2-7, with 8 bases that match TRBD2. Germline assignment: CDR1 LGHDT and CDR2 YNNKEL (reference sequence). The CDR3 length is 16 residues. V lost 3 bases to trimming and J lost 4 bases; unmatched junction nucleotides: 11. In DNA form, the CDR3 reads TGTGCCAGCAGCCATTCCGGCGGGAGGAAGCTGTACGAGCAGTACTTC. Residues: CASSHSGGRKLYEQYF.

This clonotype was counted many times. Written as DNA, the CDR3 is TGTGCCAGCAGTTCGGTGGGAGGGCCAGAAGATACGCAGTATTTT. This translates into CASSSVGGPEDTQYF. The chain combines TRBV6-1 with TRBJ2-3; 7 bases are shared with TRBD2. The CDR3 is 15 residues long. The germline V gene has CDR1 MNHNS and CDR2 SASEGT. Trimming cost V 5 bases and J 5 bases; bases outside gene matches: 10.

To note about this clonotype: This clone may be a read error of a much larger clone one base away. The rearrangement uses TRBV24-1 and TRBJ2-7; D tentatively fits TRBD1 or TRBD2 (5 bases each). In germline, CDR1 is KGHDR, CDR2 SFDVKD. CDR3 size: 13 residues. V was shortened by 5 bases and J by 9 bases, with 16 bases between the two germline ends. The CDR3 region has the DNA TGTGCCACCAGTGCTGGGGGTCTCCACGGGCAGTACTTC. Its translation is CATSAGGLHGQYF.

CDR3: CASQITDTQYF. The CDR3 DNA reads as TGTGCCAGTCAGATTACAGATACGCAGTATTTT. The V call is TRBV7-9, the J call TRBJ2-3; D unresolved. The CDR3 consists of 11 residues. Germline V gene lookup returns CDR1 SEHNR and CDR2 FQNEAQ (reference sequence). The V and J ends lost 9 bases and 3 bases respectively, with 7 bases between them.